This T cell receptor (beta chain) was retrieved from a study of vaccination effects on CD4 cells after COVID-19. Following culture for approximately ten days, CD4+ T cells were isolated. BNT162b2 vaccine or mRNA-1273 vaccine was given to participants in two doses. No vaccinee had earlier SARS-CoV-2 infection, and nucleocapsid antibodies were negative. CDR1 LGHNA and CDR2 YNFKEQ come from the germline V gene. This CDR3 comprises 15 residues. V lost 0 bases to trimming and J lost 3 bases, with 11 bases between them. The method was immunoSEQ multiplex PCR; TCRdb's version includes in-frame clones alone and lacks a portion of them. Found here are tens of thousands of clones, about 62% of them singletons; the top ten hold 7% to 8%. To note about this clone: Its antigen is currently unknown.

Study observations and caveats: In the late period after vaccination, infection- and vaccine-induced clones contracted markedly.

The receptor's source is a human donor who received a COVID-19 vaccine. The material sequenced was CD4+ T cells from PBMCs cultured without peptide, taken after COVID-19 vaccination. The J gene is TRBJ1-2, the V gene TRBV4-2; the D is unclear. CDR3 nucleotides: TGTGCCAGCAGCCAAGATCAGAATTGGGACTATGGCTACACCTTC. As protein: CASSQDQNWDYGYTF.